The 11 T cell receptor beta chains below were found in one sample sequenced in a study of identifying expanded T cells in peripheral blood. Using immunoSEQ multiplex PCR, the repertoire was profiled, and TCRdb retains in-frame clones only, with some absent. There are about 130,000 clones in the sample; about 88% occur only once, and around 8.4% lies in the top ten. Specimen: blood. These receptors came from a person between 18 and 70 years old in good health.

The chain uses TRBV7-6 and TRBJ2-7; maybe TRBD1 (6 bases). V was clipped by 1 base and J by 3 bases, with 13 bases between them. The length of the CDR3 is 15 residues. The V gene's germline CDR1 is SGHVS and CDR2 FNYEAQ. CDR3 nucleotide sequence: TGTGCCAGCAGCTTAGGGGCAGGGGATTACTACGAGCAGTACTTC. Amino acid sequence: CASSLGAGDYYEQYF.

The chain recombines TRBV7-2 with TRBJ1-2, with D uncertain. Germline-derived CDR1 and CDR2 are SGHTA and FQGNSA. With 5 bases removed from V and 7 bases from J, the gap between germline ends came to 14 bases. The CDR3 is made up of 13 amino acids. The CDR3 here is CASSPVGIRGYTF. CDR3 sequence (DNA): TGTGCCAGCAGCCCGGTGGGAATCCGTGGCTACACCTTC.

J is TRBJ2-3 and V is TRBV28; 8 bases align to TRBD2. Germline CDR1 is MDHEN and CDR2 is SYDVKM. V lost 5 bases to trimming and J lost 3 bases; unmatched junction nucleotides: 7. This CDR3 is built from 15 residues. CDR3 sequence: CASSALLAETDTQYF. The CDR3 region has the DNA TGTGCCAGCAGTGCCCTACTAGCGGAGACAGATACGCAGTATTTT.

The chain has TRBV4-1 and TRBJ1-3; D is possibly TRBD1 (5 bases). The CDR3 loop spans 15 amino acids. Germline values: CDR1 MGHRA, CDR2 YSYEKL. The ends were cut back, 1 base at V and 8 bases at J, with 15 bases in the middle. CDR3 nucleotides: TGCGCCAGCAGCCAAGCCCCGGGACCGGGGCACACCATATATTTT. It specifies CASSQAPGPGHTIYF.

This CDR3 is CATAFVGFYNEQFF. DNA for the CDR3: TGTGCCACAGCCTTTGTAGGATTCTACAATGAGCAGTTCTTC. The chain couples TRBV7-8 to TRBJ2-1; D gene ambiguous. Between the trimmed V and J ends, which lost 10 bases and 3 bases, there was a span of 16 bases. Germline V CDR1 and CDR2: SGHVS, FQNEAQ. The CDR3 has 14 amino acids.

There are a few counts of this clone. The rearrangement links TRBV6-1 to TRBJ1-1; D gene unclear. This CDR3 is 12 amino acids long. The V end lost 5 bases, the J end lost 3 bases, and 7 bases lay between the germline ends. CDR1 and CDR2 from the germline V gene are MNHNS and SASEGT. The CDR3 DNA follows: TGTGCCAGCAGTTTTCAAGACACTGAAGCTTTCTTT. Translation gives CASSFQDTEAFF.

This chain joins TRBV29-1 and TRBJ1-3; D is possibly TRBD1 (5 bases). CDR3 size: 14 residues. Trimming removed 6 bases at V and 0 bases at J, with 12 bases between. In germline, CDR1 is SQVTM, CDR2 ANQGSEA. This CDR3 is CSVTDSGSGNTIYF. In nucleotides, the CDR3 is TGCAGCGTGACAGACAGTGGCTCTGGAAACACCATATATTTT. The full variable domain, its missing parts supplied by reference TRBV29-1 and TRBJ1-3, is SAVISQKPSRDICQRGTSLTIQCQVDSQVTMMFWYRQQPGQSLTLIATANQGSEATYESGFVIDKFPISRPNLTFSTLTVSNMSPEDSSIYLCSVTDSGSGNTIYFGEGSWLTVV.

The chain joins TRBV28 to TRBJ2-5, with 7 bases that match TRBD1. V lost 5 bases to trimming and J lost 5 bases; unmatched junction nucleotides: 5. The germline gives CDR1 MDHEN, CDR2 SYDVKM. The CDR3 runs to 13 residues. As DNA, the CDR3 is TGTGCCAGCAGTGGTACAGGGGTGGAGACCCAGTACTTC. This codes for CASSGTGVETQYF.

The rearrangement joins TRBV10-3 to TRBJ1-1; 11 bases align to TRBD1. V was pared by 0 bases and J by 4 bases, with 7 bases of the junction left unmatched. In germline, CDR1 is ENHRY, CDR2 SYGVKD. The CDR3 spans 17 residues. CDR3 in DNA: TGTGCCATCAGTGAGTCGCCAGGACAGGGGGCGCGCACTGAAGCTTTCTTT. Translation gives CAISESPGQGARTEAFF.

The chain is built from TRBV5-1 and TRBJ2-5; D is unresolved. The CDR3 is made up of 16 amino acids. Germline V gene data show CDR1 as SGHRS and CDR2 as YFSETQ. Trimming pared 0 bases from V and 1 base from J, leaving 13 bases between. The CDR3 nucleotides read TGCGCCAGCAGCTTGGCCGCTATCTCCAGCCAAGAGACCCAGTACTTC. It specifies CASSLAAISSQETQYF.

The chain has TRBV6-5 and TRBJ1-1; D unclear. The CDR3 is made up of 14 amino acids. Germline assignment: CDR1 MNHEY and CDR2 SVGAGI. The ends were cut back, 5 bases at V and 1 base at J, with 11 bases in the middle. CDR3 loop: CASSTEARNTEAFF. The CDR3 DNA is TGTGCCAGCAGTACCGAAGCAAGGAACACTGAAGCTTTCTTT.